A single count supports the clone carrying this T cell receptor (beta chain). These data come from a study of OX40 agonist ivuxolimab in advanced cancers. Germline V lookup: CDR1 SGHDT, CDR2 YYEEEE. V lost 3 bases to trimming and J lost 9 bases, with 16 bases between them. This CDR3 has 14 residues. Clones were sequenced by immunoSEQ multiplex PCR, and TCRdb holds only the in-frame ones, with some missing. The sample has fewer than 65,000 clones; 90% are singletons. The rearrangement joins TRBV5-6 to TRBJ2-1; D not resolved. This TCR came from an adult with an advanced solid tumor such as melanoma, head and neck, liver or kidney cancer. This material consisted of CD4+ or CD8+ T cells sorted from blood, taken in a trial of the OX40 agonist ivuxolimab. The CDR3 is CASSSETPLGEQFF. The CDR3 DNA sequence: TGTGCCAGCAGCTCAGAAACCCCCTTAGGTGAGCAGTTCTTC.